Each of the 18 T cell receptor beta chains below was sequenced from the same sample in a study of shared clonotypes between healthy human individuals. Only in-frame clones appear in the TCRdb table, and some are missing; sequencing was by immunoSEQ multiplex PCR. The sample shows some 1,100,000 clones, about 80% of them seen only once. Sequencing was performed on memory CD4+ T cells from PBMCs. Specified subset: CD45RA-negative fraction. The receptors originated from a man between 18 and 35 years old in good health. Some clones in this sample may be carry-over from other donors' samples.

The chain employs TRBV2 and TRBJ1-2; D is undetermined. The CDR3 is 13 amino acids. Trimming stripped 6 bases from V and 3 bases from J, with 11 bases between. Germline CDR1 and CDR2: SNHLY and FYNNEI. The chain's CDR3 is CASSPGVDYGYTF. DNA for the CDR3: TGTGCCAGCAGCCCTGGAGTAGACTATGGCTACACCTTC.

The chain combines TRBV27 with TRBJ2-7; TRBD2 matches 11 bases. This CDR3 is 16 amino acids long. J gave up 3 bases and V 5 bases, and 9 bases lay outside the gene matches. Germline values: CDR1 MNHEY, CDR2 SMNVEV (reference sequence). The CDR3 DNA reads as TGTGCCAGCAGTCGAACCGGGACTAGCGGCAACTACGAGCAGTACTTC. It is translated as CASSRTGTSGNYEQYF.

V gene TRBV6-1 combines with J gene TRBJ1-2, with 7 bases fitting TRBD1. The junction had 10 bases not matched to a gene; V was cut back by 6 bases and J by 3 bases. The CDR3 sequence is 15 residues long. CDR1 is MNHNS and CDR2 is SASEGT in the germline V gene. Here the CDR3 DNA reads TGTGCCAGCAGCCTCGCGGGACAGACTGACTATGGCTACACCTTC. Protein product: CASSLAGQTDYGYTF.

This chain connects TRBV5-4 to TRBJ2-6; D not resolved. Looked up from germline, CDR1 is SGHNT and CDR2 is YYREEE (reference sequence). Trimming cost V 3 bases and J 1 base, with 5 bases left between them. The CDR3 length is 14 residues. The CDR3, as DNA: TGTGCCAGCAGCTCAGATTCTGGGGCCAACGTCCTGACTTTC. Translated: CASSSDSGANVLTF.

A remark on this clone: This CDR3 is missing its conserved last phenylalanine or tryptophan, likely due to a read error. The limits of the CDR3 on the DNA are not certain, so only TCRdb's listed CDR3 is given. V usage is TRBV21-1 and J usage is TRBJ1-2; no DNA check was done on the table's D call, TRBD1. TRBV21-1 is an annotated pseudogene. The CDR3 extends over 11 residues, inclusive of both ends. CDR3 sequence reads: CASSTRDRSQP.

The chain combines TRBV19 with TRBJ1-5; D perhaps matches TRBD1 (5 bases). This CDR3 region has 20 residues. With 5 bases removed from V and 4 bases from J, the gap between germline ends came to 30 bases. In germline, CDR1 is LNHDA, CDR2 SQIVND (reference sequence). CDR3 DNA: TGTGCCAGTAGTTCCTTCCGTTGGGGTAGGGGTATTTCCATAAATCAGCCCCAGCATTTT. Protein: CASSSFRWGRGISINQPQHF.

This chain uses TRBV4-3 with TRBJ2-3; D is unresolved. This CDR3 is built from 14 residues. Germline lookup yields CDR1 LGHNA and CDR2 YSLEER. V gave up 0 bases and J gave up 7 bases, with 11 bases separating them. As DNA, the CDR3 is TGCGCCAGCAGCCAAGATTTTTTCGTATATACGCAGTATTTT. Protein product: CASSQDFFVYTQYF.

This clone was seen a single time. The chain combines TRBV28 with TRBJ1-5; maybe TRBD1 (6 bases). V dropped 8 bases and J dropped 5 bases, with 19 bases sitting between them. Germline V gives CDR1 MDHEN, CDR2 SYDVKM. The CDR3 contains 15 residues. The CDR3 DNA follows: TGTGCCAGCTCTTACCTACGGGGGGCTTATCAGCCCCAGCATTTT. It is translated as CASSYLRGAYQPQHF.

This sequence joins TRBV30 and TRBJ1-2; D might be TRBD1 (6 bases). Deletions cut 0 bases from V and 4 bases from J, with 12 bases between. CDR1 is GTSNPN, CDR2 SVGIG, per germline (reference sequence). CDR3 length: 14 residues. Here the CDR3 reads CAWSVGRGPYGYTF. The CDR3 coding sequence is TGTGCCTGGAGTGTGGGCCGGGGGCCCTATGGCTACACCTTC.

This rearrangement joins TRBV15 to TRBJ2-7; D unresolved. The CDR3 has 15 amino acids. Trimming stripped 0 bases from V and 4 bases from J, with 13 bases between. The germline V gene has CDR1 LNHNV and CDR2 YYDKDF (reference sequence). This CDR3 is CATSRESHASYEQYF. The CDR3 coding sequence is TGTGCCACCAGCAGAGAGTCCCACGCCTCATACGAGCAGTACTTC.

The chain is built from TRBV11-1 and TRBJ2-7; D remains unclear. In germline, CDR1 is SGHAT, CDR2 FQDESV (reference sequence). Deletions cut 4 bases from V and 6 bases from J, with 7 bases between. The CDR3 covers 11 residues. The CDR3 DNA sequence: TGTGCCAGCAGCTCTTACGGCGAGCAGTACTTC. Residues: CASSSYGEQYF.

Comments on this clone: Other nucleotide sequences in the sample specify the same CDR3. This sequence joins TRBV20-1 and TRBJ2-5; D ambiguous. The germline V gene encodes CDR1 DFQATT and CDR2 SNEGSKA (reference sequence). The V gene lost 1 base and the J gene lost 5 bases, with 5 bases spanning the gap. This CDR3 is built from 11 residues. CDR3 coding DNA: TGCAGTGCTAGAGGGTTCGAGACCCAGTACTTC. Its translation: CSARGFETQYF.

V and J are TRBV18 and TRBJ2-7; D is uncertain. From germline, CDR1 is KGHSH and CDR2 LQKENI. V lost 5 bases to trimming and J lost 4 bases, with 18 bases between them. This CDR3 region has 15 residues. The CDR3: CASSSRTGPLYEQYF. For the CDR3, the DNA is TGTGCCAGCTCATCCCGTACCGGGCCCCTGTACGAGCAGTACTTC.

This clone was recorded many times. The gene calls are TRBV7-9 and TRBJ1-5; TRBD1 is a possible D gene (5 bases). Looked up from germline, CDR1 is SEHNR and CDR2 is FQNEAQ (reference sequence). The ends were cut back, 0 bases at V and 4 bases at J, with 16 bases in the middle. This CDR3 is 17 amino acids long. In DNA form, the CDR3 reads TGTGCCAGCAGCTTAGCGCGAGGGGCTGCGGGAAATCAGCCCCAGCATTTT. Encoded protein: CASSLARGAAGNQPQHF.

As concerns this clone: With a much larger clone just one base away, this may be a read error. The chain has TRBV5-1 and TRBJ2-7; D call uncertain. Germline-derived CDR1 and CDR2 are SGHRS and YFSETQ. Trimming removed 3 bases from V and 4 bases from J, with 11 bases in between. The length of the CDR3 is 13 residues. The CDR3 coding sequence is TGCGCCAGCAGCTGGGTAGTGGGATACGAGCAGTACTTC. As protein: CASSWVVGYEQYF.

The chain combines TRBV15 with TRBJ2-1, with 8 bases lining up with TRBD2. V shed 3 bases and J 8 bases; nucleotides not matched to a gene: 12. The CDR3 loop spans 16 amino acids. Germline V CDR1 and CDR2: LNHNV, YYDKDF (reference sequence). The CDR3 sequence: CATSRGPSGRIYEQFF. The CDR3 region has the DNA TGTGCCACCAGCAGGGGTCCCAGCGGGAGAATTTATGAGCAGTTCTTC.

This chain uses TRBV7-8 with TRBJ2-2; 9 bases fit TRBD2. CDR3 length: 16 amino acids. Trimming cost V 4 bases and J 7 bases; bases outside gene matches: 10. Germline lookup yields CDR1 SGHVS and CDR2 FQNEAQ. The CDR3 bases are TGTGCCAGCAGCTCCTTAGCGGGAGAGGTGGTCGGGGAGCTGTTTTTT. It yields the protein CASSSLAGEVVGELFF.

This chain connects TRBV6-5 to TRBJ2-2, with D maybe TRBD2 (5 bases). The V end was cut by 2 bases, the J end by 1 base, with 5 bases between. The CDR3 is made up of 14 amino acids. Germline V gene lookup returns CDR1 MNHEY and CDR2 SVGAGI. In nucleotides, the CDR3 is TGTGCCAGCAGTTACGGGAGGAACACCGGGGAGCTGTTTTTT. This encodes CASSYGRNTGELFF.